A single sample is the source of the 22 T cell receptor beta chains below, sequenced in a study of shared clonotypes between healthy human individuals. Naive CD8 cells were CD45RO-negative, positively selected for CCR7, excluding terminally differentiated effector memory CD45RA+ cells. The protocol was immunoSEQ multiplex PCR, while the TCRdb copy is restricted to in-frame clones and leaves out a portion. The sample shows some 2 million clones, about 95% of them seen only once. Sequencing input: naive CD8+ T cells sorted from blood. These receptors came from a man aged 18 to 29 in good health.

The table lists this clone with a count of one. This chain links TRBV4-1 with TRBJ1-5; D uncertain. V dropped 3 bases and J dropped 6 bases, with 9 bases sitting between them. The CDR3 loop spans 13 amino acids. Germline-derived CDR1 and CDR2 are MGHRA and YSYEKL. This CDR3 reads CASSQGDGQPQHF. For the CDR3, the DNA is TGCGCCAGCAGCCAGGGAGACGGTCAGCCCCAGCATTTT.

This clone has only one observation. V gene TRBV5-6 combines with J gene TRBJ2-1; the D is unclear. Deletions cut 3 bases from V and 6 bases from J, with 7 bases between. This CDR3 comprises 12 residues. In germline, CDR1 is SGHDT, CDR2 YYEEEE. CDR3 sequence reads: CASSWQLNEQFF. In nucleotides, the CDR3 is TGTGCCAGCAGCTGGCAGCTCAATGAGCAGTTCTTC.

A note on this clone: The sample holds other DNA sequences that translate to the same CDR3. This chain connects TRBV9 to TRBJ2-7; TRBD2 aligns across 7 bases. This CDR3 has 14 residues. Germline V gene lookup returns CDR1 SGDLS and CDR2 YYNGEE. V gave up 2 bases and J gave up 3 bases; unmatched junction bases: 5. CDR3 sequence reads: CASSVFGGSYEQYF. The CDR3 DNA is TGTGCCAGCAGCGTTTTTGGCGGGAGCTACGAGCAGTACTTC.

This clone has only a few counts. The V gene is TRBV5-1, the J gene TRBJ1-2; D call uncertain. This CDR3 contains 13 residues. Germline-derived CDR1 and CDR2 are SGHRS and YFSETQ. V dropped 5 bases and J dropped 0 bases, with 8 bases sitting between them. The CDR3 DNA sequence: TGCGCCAGCAGTTCCGGCGCTAACTATGGCTACACCTTC. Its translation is CASSSGANYGYTF.

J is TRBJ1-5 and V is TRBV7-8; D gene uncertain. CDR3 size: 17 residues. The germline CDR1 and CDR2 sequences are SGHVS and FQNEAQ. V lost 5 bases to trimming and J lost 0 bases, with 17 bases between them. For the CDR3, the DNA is TGTGCCAGCAGCCCGGAACGGACGGGATATAGCAATCAGCCCCAGCATTTT. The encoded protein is CASSPERTGYSNQPQHF.

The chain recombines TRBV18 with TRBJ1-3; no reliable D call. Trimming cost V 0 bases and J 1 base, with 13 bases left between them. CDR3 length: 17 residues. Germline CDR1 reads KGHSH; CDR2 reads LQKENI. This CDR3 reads CASSPPLWTESGNTIYF. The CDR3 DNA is TGTGCCAGCTCACCACCTCTTTGGACGGAGTCTGGAAACACCATATATTTT.

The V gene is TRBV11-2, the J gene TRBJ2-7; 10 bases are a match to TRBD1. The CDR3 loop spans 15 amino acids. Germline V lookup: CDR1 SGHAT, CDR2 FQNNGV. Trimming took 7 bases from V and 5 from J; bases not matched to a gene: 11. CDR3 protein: CASIPGQGEINEQYF. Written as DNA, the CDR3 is TGTGCCAGCATCCCCGGACAGGGGGAGATAAACGAGCAGTACTTC.

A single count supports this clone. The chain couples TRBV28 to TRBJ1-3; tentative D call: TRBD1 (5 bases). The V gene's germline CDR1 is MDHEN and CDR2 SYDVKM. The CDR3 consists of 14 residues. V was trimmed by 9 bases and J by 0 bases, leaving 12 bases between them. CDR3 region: CASRGVGSGNTIYF. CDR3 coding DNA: TGTGCCAGTCGAGGGGTGGGCTCTGGAAACACCATATATTTT.

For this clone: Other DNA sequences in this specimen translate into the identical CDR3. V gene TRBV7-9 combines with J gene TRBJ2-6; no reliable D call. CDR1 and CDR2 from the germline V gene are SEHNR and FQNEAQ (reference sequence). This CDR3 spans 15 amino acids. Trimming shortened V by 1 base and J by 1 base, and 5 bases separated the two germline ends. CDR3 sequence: CASSLVGSGANVLTF. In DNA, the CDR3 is TGTGCCAGCAGCTTAGTAGGGTCTGGGGCCAACGTCCTGACTTTC.

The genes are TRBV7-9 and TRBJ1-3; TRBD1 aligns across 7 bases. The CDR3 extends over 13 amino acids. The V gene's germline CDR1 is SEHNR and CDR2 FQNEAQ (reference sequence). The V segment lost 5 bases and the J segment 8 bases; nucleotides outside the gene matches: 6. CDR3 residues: CASSGNTGDTIYF. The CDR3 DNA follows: TGTGCCAGCAGCGGAAACACAGGGGACACCATATATTTT.

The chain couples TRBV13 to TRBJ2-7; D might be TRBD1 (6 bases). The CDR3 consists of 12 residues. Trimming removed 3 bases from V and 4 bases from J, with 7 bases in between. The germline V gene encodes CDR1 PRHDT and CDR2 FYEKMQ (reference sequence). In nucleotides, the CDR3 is TGTGCCAGCAGCTTTGACAGGTACGAGCAGTACTTC. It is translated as CASSFDRYEQYF.

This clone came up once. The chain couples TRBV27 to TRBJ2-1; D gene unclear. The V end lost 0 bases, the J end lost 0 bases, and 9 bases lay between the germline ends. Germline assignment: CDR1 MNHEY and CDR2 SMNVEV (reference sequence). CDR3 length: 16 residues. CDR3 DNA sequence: TGTGCCAGCAGTTTATCTAGCTTCAACTCCTACAATGAGCAGTTCTTC. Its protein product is CASSLSSFNSYNEQFF.

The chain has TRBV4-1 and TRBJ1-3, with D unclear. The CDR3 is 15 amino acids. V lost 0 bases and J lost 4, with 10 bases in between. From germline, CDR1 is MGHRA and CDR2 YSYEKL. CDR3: CASSQDLGRGNTIYF. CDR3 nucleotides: TGCGCCAGCAGCCAAGATCTAGGGAGAGGAAACACCATATATTTT.

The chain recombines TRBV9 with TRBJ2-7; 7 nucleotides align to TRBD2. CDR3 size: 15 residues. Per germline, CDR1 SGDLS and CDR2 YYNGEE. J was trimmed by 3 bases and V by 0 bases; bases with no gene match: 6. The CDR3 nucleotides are TGTGCCAGCAGCGTAGGAGAACTAGCGTTCTACGAGCAGTACTTC. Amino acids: CASSVGELAFYEQYF.

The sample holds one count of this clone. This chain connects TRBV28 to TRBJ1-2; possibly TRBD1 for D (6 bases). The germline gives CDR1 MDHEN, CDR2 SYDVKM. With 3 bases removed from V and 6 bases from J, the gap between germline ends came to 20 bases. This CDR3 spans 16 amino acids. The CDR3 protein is CASSLNREGILDGYTF. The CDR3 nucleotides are TGTGCCAGCAGTTTGAACAGGGAGGGAATTTTGGATGGCTACACCTTC.

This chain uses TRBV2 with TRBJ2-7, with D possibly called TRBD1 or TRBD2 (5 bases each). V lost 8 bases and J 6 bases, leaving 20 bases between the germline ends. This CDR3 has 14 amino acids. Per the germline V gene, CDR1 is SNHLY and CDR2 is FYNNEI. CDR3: CASGYQGGGGEQYF. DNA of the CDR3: TGTGCCAGCGGCTACCAGGGCGGAGGAGGCGAGCAGTACTTC.

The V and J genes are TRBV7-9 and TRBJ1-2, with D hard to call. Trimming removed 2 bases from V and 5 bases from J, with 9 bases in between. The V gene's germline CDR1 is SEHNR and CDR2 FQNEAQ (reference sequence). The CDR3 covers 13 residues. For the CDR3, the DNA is TGTGCCAGCAGCTTATCTGGGGTATATGGCTACACCTTC. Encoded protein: CASSLSGVYGYTF. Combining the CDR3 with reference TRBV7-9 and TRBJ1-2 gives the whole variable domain DTGVSQNPRHKITKRGQNVTFRCDPISEHNRLYWYRQTLGQGPEFLTYFQNEAQLEKSRLLSDRFSAERPKGSFSTLEIQRTEQGDSAMYLCASSLSGVYGYTFGSGTRLTVV.

Here the CDR3 reads CASSYPTGATDTQYF. CDR3 DNA sequence: TGTGCCAGCAGTTACCCCACAGGAGCCACAGATACGCAGTATTTT. This chain uses TRBV6-6 with TRBJ2-3, with D maybe TRBD1 (5 bases). The V end was cut by 2 bases, the J end by 2 bases, with 11 bases between. This CDR3 is built from 15 residues. Germline-derived CDR1 and CDR2 are MNHNY and SVGAGI (reference sequence).

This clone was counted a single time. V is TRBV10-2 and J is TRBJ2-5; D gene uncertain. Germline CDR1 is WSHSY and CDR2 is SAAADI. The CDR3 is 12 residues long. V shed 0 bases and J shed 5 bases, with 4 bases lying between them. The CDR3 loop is CASSESLETQYF. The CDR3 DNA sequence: TGCGCCAGCAGTGAGTCGTTGGAGACCCAGTACTTC.

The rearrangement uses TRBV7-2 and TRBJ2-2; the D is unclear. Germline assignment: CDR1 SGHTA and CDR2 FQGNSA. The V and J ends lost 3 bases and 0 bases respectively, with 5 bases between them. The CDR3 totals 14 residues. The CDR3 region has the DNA TGTGCCAGCAGCTTTGGGTCGAACACCGGGGAGCTGTTTTTT. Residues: CASSFGSNTGELFF.

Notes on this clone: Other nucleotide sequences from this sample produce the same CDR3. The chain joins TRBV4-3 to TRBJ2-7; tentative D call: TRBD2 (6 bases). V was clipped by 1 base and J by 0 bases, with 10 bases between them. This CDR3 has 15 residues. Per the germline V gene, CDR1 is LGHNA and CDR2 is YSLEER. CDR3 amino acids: CASSQGDLPSYEQYF. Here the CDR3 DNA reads TGCGCCAGCAGCCAAGGGGACTTACCCTCCTACGAGCAGTACTTC.

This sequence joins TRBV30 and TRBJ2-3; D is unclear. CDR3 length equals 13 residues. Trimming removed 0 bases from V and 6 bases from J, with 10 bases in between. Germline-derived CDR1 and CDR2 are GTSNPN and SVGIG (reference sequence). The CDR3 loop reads CAWSVQSEDTQYF. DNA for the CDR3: TGTGCCTGGAGTGTACAGAGCGAGGATACGCAGTATTTT.